The 5 T cell receptor beta chains given below trace back to one sample, sequenced in a study of neoadjuvant anti-PD-1 for oral cavity cancer. Profiling relied on immunoSEQ multiplex PCR, and the TCRdb table lists in-frame clones only, not all of them. This sample carries tens of thousands of clones, 70% to 90% of them seen once, and the ten largest clones take roughly 3.5%. Time point indicated: after neoadjuvant nivolumab, at surgical resection. The sequenced sample was PBMCs, obtained after nivolumab (anti-PD-1) treatment. Every receptor here comes from a person aged 35-79 years with oral cavity squamous cell carcinoma.

The rearrangement links TRBV10-3 to TRBJ1-5; D gene uncertain. V was pared by 10 bases and J by 0 bases, with 13 bases between. The CDR3 consists of 14 residues. Germline V gives CDR1 ENHRY, CDR2 SYGVKD. The CDR3 region has the DNA TGTGCCACTAAGGACGACAATAGCAATCAGCCCCAGCATTTT. Its translation is CATKDDNSNQPQHF.

J is TRBJ1-5 and V is TRBV2; the D is unclear. Trimming shortened V by 3 bases and J by 5 bases, and 11 bases separated the two germline ends. The CDR3 covers 14 residues. Germline CDR1 and CDR2: SNHLY and FYNNEI. The CDR3 loop reads CASSDGPPYQPQHF. DNA of the CDR3: TGTGCCAGCAGTGACGGGCCACCATATCAGCCCCAGCATTTT.

V usage is TRBV30 and J usage is TRBJ2-3, with a tentative D call TRBD2 (5 bases). Between the trimmed V and J ends, which lost 3 bases and 1 base, there was a span of 5 bases. Germline V CDR1 and CDR2: GTSNPN, SVGIG (reference sequence). The CDR3 loop spans 12 amino acids. The CDR3 reads CAWSGGTDTQYF. Here the CDR3 DNA reads TGTGCCTGGAGCGGGGGCACAGATACGCAGTATTTT.

The chain is built from TRBV11-2 and TRBJ2-1, with D possibly TRBD2 on 6 matching bases. This CDR3 spans 16 amino acids. Germline CDR1 and CDR2: SGHAT and FQNNGV. The V end was cut by 0 bases, the J end by 7 bases, with 16 bases between. CDR3 in DNA: TGTGCCAGCAGCTTAGACGCCGGGACTTCCCTAAATGAGCAGTTCTTC. The encoded protein is CASSLDAGTSLNEQFF.

V usage is TRBV6-5 and J usage is TRBJ1-1; D may be TRBD1 (6 bases). From germline, CDR1 is MNHEY and CDR2 SVGAGI. Trimming took off 7 bases at V and 1 base at J, with 13 bases between the two ends. The CDR3 loop spans 14 amino acids. DNA of the CDR3: TGTGCCAGCACTACTTTCAGGGGGAACACTGAAGCTTTCTTT. This codes for CASTTFRGNTEAFF.